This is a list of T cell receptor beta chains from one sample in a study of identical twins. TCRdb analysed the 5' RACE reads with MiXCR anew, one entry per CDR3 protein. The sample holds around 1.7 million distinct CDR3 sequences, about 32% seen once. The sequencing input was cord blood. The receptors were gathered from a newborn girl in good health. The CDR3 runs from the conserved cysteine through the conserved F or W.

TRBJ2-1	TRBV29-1	CSVEEGSVSSYNEQFF
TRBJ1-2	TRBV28	CASSSTGGLNYGYTF
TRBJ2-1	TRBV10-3	CAISERQRGNYNEQFF
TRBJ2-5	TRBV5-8	CASSLDPHRGSRETQYF
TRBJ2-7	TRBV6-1	CASSECSGLTCYEQYF
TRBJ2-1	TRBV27	CASSLVGTSGVNEQFF
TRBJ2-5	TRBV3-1	CASSQRGTQETQYF
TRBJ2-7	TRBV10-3	CAISEGLGRGEQYF
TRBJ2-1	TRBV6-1	CASSLLAGERETQFF
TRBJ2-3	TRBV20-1	CSGGPAGTDTQYF
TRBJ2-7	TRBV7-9	CASSTGSEQYF
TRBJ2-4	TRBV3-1	CASSQGQGGNIQYF
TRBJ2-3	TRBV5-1	CASSSGGARDTQYF
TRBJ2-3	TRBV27	CASSLAGETDTQYF
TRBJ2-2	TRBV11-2	CASSLVPGGGTGELFF
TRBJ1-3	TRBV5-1	CASSLASSGNTIYF
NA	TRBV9	CASSAGTPSYNEQYF
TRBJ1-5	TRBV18	CASSPLARGLANQPQHF
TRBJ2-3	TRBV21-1	CASSKAGTSGTDTQYF
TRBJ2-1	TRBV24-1	CATSEAGRQFF
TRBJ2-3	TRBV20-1	CSASGATDTQYF
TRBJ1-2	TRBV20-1	CSARASYGYTF
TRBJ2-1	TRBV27	CASSLRRGRYNEQFF
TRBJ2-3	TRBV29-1	CSIWNTDTQYF
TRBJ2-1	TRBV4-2	CTSSQDRGTDNEQFF
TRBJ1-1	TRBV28	CASSWGTQAFF
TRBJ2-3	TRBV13	CASTLGLTAFSSTDTQYF
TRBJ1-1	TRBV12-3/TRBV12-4	CASSSPGGNTGAFF